Listed below are T cell receptor beta chains from one sample, sequenced in a study of T cell responses to AZD1222 COVID-19 vaccine. Repertoires were generated with immunoSEQ multiplex PCR, while TCRdb's copy carries only in-frame clones and drops some. The sample consists of around 80,000 clones, 70% to 90% of them appearing once. The specimen was peripheral blood, collected 28 days after the second AZD1222 dose. These receptors all come from an adult who received the AZD1222 COVID-19 vaccine. Both conserved end residues are part of each CDR3. D genes are given only for firm matches.

V,J,D,CDR3,DNA
TRBV10-3,TRBJ2-3,TRBD2,CAISEPATSGGGGTQYF,TGTGCCATCAGTGAGCCCGCGACTAGCGGGGGCGGAGGTACGCAGTATTTT
TRBV7-9,TRBJ2-7,.,CASSLVRDGHGYYEQYF,TGTGCCAGCAGCTTAGTCCGCGATGGACATGGGTACTACGAGCAGTACTTC
TRBV11-3,TRBJ2-2,TRBD1,CASSPWTGSTGELFF,TGTGCCAGCAGCCCCTGGACAGGATCCACCGGGGAGCTGTTTTTT
TRBV3-1/TRBV3-2,TRBJ2-7,.,CASSPGTSSSYEQYF,TGTGCCAGCAGCCCGGGGACAAGTAGCTCCTACGAGCAGTACTTC
TRBV28,TRBJ1-4,.,CASIGGWNEKLFF,TGTGCCAGCATCGGGGGGTGGAATGAAAAACTGTTTTTT
TRBV12-3/TRBV12-4,TRBJ2-2,.,CASSLRDTGELFF,TGTGCCAGCAGTTTGAGGGACACCGGGGAGCTGTTTTTT
TRBV3-1/TRBV3-2,TRBJ1-6,.,CASSQEGSLGWSPLHF,TGTGCCAGCAGCCAAGAGGGGTCGTTAGGATGGTCACCCCTCCACTTT
TRBV28,TRBJ2-3,TRBD2,CASSLAGGQDTQYF,TGTGCCAGCAGTTTAGCGGGGGGGCAGGATACGCAGTATTTT
TRBV7-2,TRBJ2-7,TRBD1,CASSPRTGAYEQYF,TGTGCCAGCAGCCCAAGGACAGGGGCCTACGAGCAGTACTTC
TRBV19,TRBJ1-6,TRBD1,CASSTREGQGRSPLHF,TGTGCCAGTAGTACAAGGGAGGGACAGGGGCGATCACCCCTCCACTTT